This entry is about one T cell receptor (beta chain). The data belong to a study of blood T cell repertoires in COVID-19. Germline V gives CDR1 MRHNA, CDR2 SNTAGT. V lost 4 bases, J lost 3 bases, and 8 bases lay in between. The CDR3 loop spans 13 amino acids. In terms of age and location, participants ranged from about 18 to 100 years and lived in fewer than 30 US areas. Repertoires were generated with immunoSEQ multiplex PCR, while TCRdb's copy carries only in-frame clones and drops some. The sample has some 300,000 clones, roughly 89% seen once; the top ten hold around 9%. This receptor was taken from a woman aged 25 to 39 who had recovered from COVID-19. Sample: PBMCs or T cells enriched from blood (not recorded which). The chain combines TRBV6-4 with TRBJ2-3; maybe TRBD1 (6 bases). CDR3 in DNA: TGTGCCAGCAGTGCAGGACAGACAGATACGCAGTATTTT. It is translated as CASSAGQTDTQYF.